This record covers a single T cell receptor (beta chain). The authors' processing: Nucleated cell counts were estimated from reference gene primer amplification. Profiled with immunoSEQ multiplex PCR; TCRdb holds only in-frame clones, not every one. The V and J calls and the clone size are those of that table, but D and trimming were determined from the DNA. The profile shows roughly 80,000 clones, approximately 79% of them singletons. With V trimmed by 7 bases and J by 0 bases, 5 bases remained unmatched. Germline CDR1 is KGHDR and CDR2 is SFDVKD. CDR3 length: 16 amino acids. The data were taken from a study of blood T cell repertoires in COVID-19. About the study: The United States, Italy and Spain were the sources of the acute and convalescent COVID-19 samples. The analysed material was cDNA or gDNA that came from T cells, B-cell-depleted T cells, or PBMCs.

Sequencing was carried out using peripheral blood. V usage is TRBV24-1 and J usage is TRBJ2-3; 11 bases fit TRBD2. The TCR comes from a man between 65 and 79 years old with active or convalescent COVID-19. In DNA, the CDR3 is TGTGCCACCAGCCTGACTAGCGGGGCCAGCACAGATACGCAGTATTTT. Amino acid sequence: CATSLTSGASTDTQYF.